This T cell receptor (beta chain) originates from a study of blood T cell repertoires in COVID-19. On the study more broadly: T cells, B-cell-depleted T cells, or PBMCs supplied cDNA or gDNA.

In the original analysis: Amplification of reference gene primers provided the estimated nucleated cell counts. TCRdb keeps only in-frame clones here, not all; method: immunoSEQ multiplex PCR. The V and J calls and the clone size are those of that table, but D and trimming were determined from the DNA. The sample records 250,000 to 300,000 clones, approximately 81% being singletons. This clone appeared once. The CDR3 has 15 residues. Germline V CDR1 and CDR2: WNHNN, SYGVQD (reference sequence). V dropped 0 bases and J dropped 7 bases, with 15 bases sitting between them. The sequence was collected from a woman aged 55-69 years with active or convalescent COVID-19. The chain is built from TRBV10-1 and TRBJ1-1; D is perhaps TRBD1 (5 bases). Input material: peripheral blood. The CDR3, as DNA: TGCGCCAGCAGTGAGTCGGGGCTCGAGTGTTTTGAAGCTTTCTTT. It codes for CASSESGLECFEAFF.